This T cell receptor (beta chain) derives from a study of beta chain features in type 1 diabetes. CDR3 length equals 13 residues. Germline V lookup: CDR1 SQVTM, CDR2 ANQGSEA. Trimming took 6 bases from V and 0 from J, leaving 9 bases between them. To note about this clone: Its antigen is unidentified.

Expressed TCRB transcripts were sequenced, since all the RNA that had been isolated was reverse transcribed. The method was immunoSEQ multiplex PCR; TCRdb's version includes in-frame clones alone and lacks a portion of them. The table has roughly 160,000 clones, approximately 8% seen once; the top ten hold 0.94%. The authors sorted CD4+ naive, central memory, regulatory and stem cell-like memory cells via CD45RO/CCR7/CD25/CD127/CD95/CD27. Points from the study as a whole: There were fewer insertions and more deletions at the VDJ junctions of type 1 diabetes patients. Within each of all four CD4+ subsets, Type 1 diabetes patients had TCRB CDR3s that were moderately but significantly shorter.

Material for sequencing was central memory CD4+ T cells from blood. V gene TRBV29-1 combines with J gene TRBJ1-3; D possibly corresponds to TRBD1 (5 bases). The sequence was obtained from a woman in her thirties or forties with type 1 diabetes. CDR3 protein: CSVADSSGNTIYF. DNA of the CDR3: TGCAGCGTCGCTGACAGCTCTGGAAACACCATATATTTT.